Below are 17 T cell receptor beta chains sequenced from a single sample in a study of cytomegalovirus exposure and HLA in healthy donors. PCR primers comprised 60 Vbeta and 13 Jbeta primers. Here immunoSEQ multiplex PCR was the method, and the copy in TCRdb shows in-frame clones only, minus some. The sample includes more than 90,000 clones, around 80% of them seen just once. Material: PBMCs. These TCRs come from a human donor in good health.

With respect to this clone: A read error may produce the germline difference seen at one junction end. The rearrangement joins TRBV15 to TRBJ2-3; D may be TRBD2 (6 bases). The germline gives CDR1 LNHNV, CDR2 YYDKDF (reference sequence). The CDR3 contains 16 residues. The CDR3 reads CATSRDLAGTAETQYF. The CDR3 coding sequence is TGTGCCACCAGCAGAGATCTTGCCGGGACTGCAGAAACGCAGTATTTT.

V usage is TRBV7-9 and J usage is TRBJ2-4; D is ambiguous. Between the trimmed V and J ends, which lost 5 bases and 6 bases, there was a span of 8 bases. Germline V gene data show CDR1 as SEHNR and CDR2 as FQNEAQ (reference sequence). The CDR3 totals 12 residues. CDR3 in DNA: TGTGCCAGCAGCCCCGGTGGAAACATTCAGTACTTC. Its translation: CASSPGGNIQYF.

The V gene is TRBV6-1, the J gene TRBJ1-3, with D unclear. V lost 6 bases to trimming and J lost 0 bases, with 12 bases between them. The CDR3 is made up of 15 amino acids. Germline V gene sequence: CDR1 MNHNS, CDR2 SASEGT. The CDR3 protein is CASRRTGDSGNTIYF. In DNA form, the CDR3 reads TGTGCCAGCAGAAGGACGGGAGACTCTGGAAACACCATATATTTT.

This chain uses TRBV7-8 with TRBJ1-2; tentative D call: TRBD1 (6 bases). Germline V gene sequence: CDR1 SGHVS, CDR2 FQNEAQ. V shed 2 bases and J shed 6 bases, with 10 bases lying between them. This CDR3 spans 13 amino acids. CDR3 nucleotides: TGTGCCAGCAGCTTACTACAGGGCCATGGCTACACCTTC. This translates into CASSLLQGHGYTF.

Only one count was recorded for this clone. The chain's CDR3 is CASSLSSTDTQYF. DNA of the CDR3: TGTGCCAGCAGCTTGTCGAGCACAGATACGCAGTATTTT. The chain has TRBV5-6 and TRBJ2-3; D call uncertain. Germline V gives CDR1 SGHDT, CDR2 YYEEEE. Between the trimmed V and J ends, which lost 1 base and 0 bases, there was a span of 3 bases. The CDR3 contains 13 residues.

This chain joins TRBV29-1 and TRBJ2-1; 13 nucleotides match TRBD2. In germline, CDR1 is SQVTM, CDR2 ANQGSEA. V lost 4 bases, J lost 0 bases, and 6 bases stayed unmatched. This CDR3 spans 17 amino acids. CDR3 DNA: TGCAGCGTTGTGGGACTAGCGGGGCGGACCTCCTACAATGAGCAGTTCTTC. It encodes CSVVGLAGRTSYNEQFF.

This clone has a single count. The genes are TRBV20-1 and TRBJ2-5, with D possibly matching TRBD2 (7 bases). In germline, CDR1 is DFQATT, CDR2 SNEGSKA (reference sequence). This CDR3 has 11 amino acids. V lost 6 bases to trimming and J lost 5 bases, with 10 bases between them. The CDR3 region is CSARGGETQYF. CDR3 nucleotides: TGCAGTGCCAGGGGAGGGGAGACCCAGTACTTC.

The J gene is TRBJ2-7, the V gene TRBV5-1; TRBD2 matches at 7 bases. The V gene end was trimmed by 0 bases and the J gene end by 1 base; junction bases not matched to a gene: 4. This CDR3 spans 15 amino acids. CDR1 and CDR2 (germline): SGHRS, YFSETQ. The chain's CDR3 is CASSLGGGASYEQYF. CDR3 in DNA: TGCGCCAGCAGCTTGGGGGGGGGAGCGTCCTACGAGCAGTACTTC.

Only one count was recorded for this clone. V gene TRBV9 combines with J gene TRBJ1-1; D remains unclear. Trimming stripped 0 bases from V and 3 bases from J, with 12 bases between. The V gene's germline CDR1 is SGDLS and CDR2 YYNGEE. The CDR3 extends over 15 amino acids. The CDR3 sequence: CASSVVAGGYTEAFF. The DNA for the CDR3 is TGTGCCAGCAGCGTAGTAGCGGGTGGGTACACTGAAGCTTTCTTT.

The rearrangement links TRBV5-4 to TRBJ2-5; 12 nucleotides match TRBD2. Germline V gives CDR1 SGHNT, CDR2 YYREEE (reference sequence). The length of the CDR3 is 15 residues. V dropped 4 bases and J dropped 4; count of bases not matched to a gene: 5. In nucleotides, the CDR3 is TGTGCCAGCAGCAGACTAGCGGGAGTTACAGAGACCCAGTACTTC. Amino acids: CASSRLAGVTETQYF.

This clone came up a few times. An end of the junction differs from the germline gene, which may be a read error. V and J are TRBV27 and TRBJ1-4, with 9 nucleotides matching TRBD1. This CDR3 is 16 amino acids long. Germline V gene data show CDR1 as MNHEY and CDR2 as SMNVEV (reference sequence). This chain's CDR3 is CASSLSGTGLNEKLFF. The CDR3, as DNA: TGTGCCAGCAGTCTATCTGGGACAGGGCTTAATGAAAAACTGTTTTTT.

V usage is TRBV29-1 and J usage is TRBJ2-7; D not resolved. Germline lookup yields CDR1 SQVTM and CDR2 ANQGSEA. V was trimmed by 5 bases and J by 6 bases, leaving 11 bases between them. The CDR3 runs 11 residues. The CDR3 spells CSVFQAGEQYF. As DNA, the CDR3 is TGCAGCGTTTTTCAGGCAGGCGAGCAGTACTTC.

The sample holds one count of this clone. The chain combines TRBV30 with TRBJ2-1; 9 bases align to TRBD2. J gave up 6 bases and V 3 bases, and 12 bases lay outside the gene matches. The CDR3 runs 16 residues. The germline V gene has CDR1 GTSNPN and CDR2 SVGIG (reference sequence). CDR3 in amino acids: CAWRTLSGRILNEQFF. The CDR3 DNA is TGTGCCTGGAGAACCCTAAGCGGGAGGATCCTCAATGAGCAGTTCTTC.

This clone was observed a few times. The chain recombines TRBV10-3 with TRBJ1-1; D is uncertain. Trimming took 4 bases from V and 1 from J, leaving 7 bases between them. The CDR3 is 13 residues long. The germline V gene encodes CDR1 ENHRY and CDR2 SYGVKD. CDR3 protein: CAISAGGNTEAFF. CDR3 DNA: TGTGCCATCAGTGCCGGCGGGAACACTGAAGCTTTCTTT.

The chain is built from TRBV18 and TRBJ1-5; maybe TRBD1 (5 bases). Germline V gene data show CDR1 as KGHSH and CDR2 as LQKENI. The V and J ends lost 2 bases and 0 bases respectively, with 14 bases between them. This CDR3 is 17 amino acids long. As DNA, the CDR3 is TGTGCCAGCTCACCAGCGCAGGGAGGACTTAGCAATCAGCCCCAGCATTTT. This gives the protein CASSPAQGGLSNQPQHF.

This clone appeared a single time. V gene TRBV2 combines with J gene TRBJ1-4; D is unclear. Germline V lookup: CDR1 SNHLY, CDR2 FYNNEI. Trimming removed 3 bases at V and 7 bases at J, with 12 bases between. This CDR3 region has 14 residues. The CDR3 DNA reads TGTGCCAGCAGTGACAAGGGAGCAGGTGAAAAACTGTTTTTT. Its protein is CASSDKGAGEKLFF.

Only one count was recorded for this clone. The chain carries TRBV30 and TRBJ2-1; 14 bases line up with TRBD2. CDR1 is GTSNPN, CDR2 SVGIG, per germline (reference sequence). There are 17 residues in the CDR3. The V and J ends lost 2 bases and 2 bases, in that order; junction bases with no gene match: 5. In DNA form, the CDR3 reads TGTGCCTGGAGTACGGGACTAGCGGGAGATACCTACAATGAGCAGTTCTTC. Amino acid sequence: CAWSTGLAGDTYNEQFF.